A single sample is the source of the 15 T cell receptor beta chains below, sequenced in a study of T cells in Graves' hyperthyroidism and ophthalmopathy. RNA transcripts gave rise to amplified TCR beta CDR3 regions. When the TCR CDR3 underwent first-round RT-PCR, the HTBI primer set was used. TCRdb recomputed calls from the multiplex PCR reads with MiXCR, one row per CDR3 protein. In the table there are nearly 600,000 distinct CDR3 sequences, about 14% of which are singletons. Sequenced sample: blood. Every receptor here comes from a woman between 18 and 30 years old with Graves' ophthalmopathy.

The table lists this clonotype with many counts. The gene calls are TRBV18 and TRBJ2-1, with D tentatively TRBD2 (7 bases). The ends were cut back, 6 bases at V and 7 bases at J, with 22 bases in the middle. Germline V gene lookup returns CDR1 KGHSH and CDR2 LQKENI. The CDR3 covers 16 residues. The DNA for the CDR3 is TGTGCCAGCTCCGACCGGATAGCACAGGGACTAAATGAGCAGTTCTTC. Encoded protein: CASSDRIAQGLNEQFF.

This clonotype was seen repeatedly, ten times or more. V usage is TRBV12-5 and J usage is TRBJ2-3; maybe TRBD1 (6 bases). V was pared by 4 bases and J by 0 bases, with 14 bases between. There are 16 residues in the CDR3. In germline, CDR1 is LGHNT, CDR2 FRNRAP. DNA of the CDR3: TGTGCTAGTGGTTCCACAGGGACGGGGAGCACAGATACGCAGTATTTT. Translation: CASGSTGTGSTDTQYF.

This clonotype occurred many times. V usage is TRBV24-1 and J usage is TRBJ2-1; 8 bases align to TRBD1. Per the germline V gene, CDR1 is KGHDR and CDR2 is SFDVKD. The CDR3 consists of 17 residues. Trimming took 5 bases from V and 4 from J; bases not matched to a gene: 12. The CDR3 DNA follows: TGTGCCACCAGTGGCTATACCCAGGGACAGGCTTACAATGAGCAGTTCTTC. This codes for CATSGYTQGQAYNEQFF.

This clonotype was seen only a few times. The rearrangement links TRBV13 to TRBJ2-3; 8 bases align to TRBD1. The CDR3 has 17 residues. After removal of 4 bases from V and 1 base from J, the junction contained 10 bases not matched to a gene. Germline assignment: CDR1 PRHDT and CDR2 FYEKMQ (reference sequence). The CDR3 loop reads CASSSYSGGLGTDTQYF. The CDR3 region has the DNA TGTGCCAGCAGCTCCTACTCAGGGGGCTTGGGCACAGATACGCAGTATTTT.

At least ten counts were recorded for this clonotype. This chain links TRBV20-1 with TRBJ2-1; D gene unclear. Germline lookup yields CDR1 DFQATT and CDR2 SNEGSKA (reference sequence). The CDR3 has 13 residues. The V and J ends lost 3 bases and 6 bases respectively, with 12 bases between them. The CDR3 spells CSASGYWGNEQFF. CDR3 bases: TGCAGTGCTAGCGGGTACTGGGGCAATGAGCAGTTCTTC.

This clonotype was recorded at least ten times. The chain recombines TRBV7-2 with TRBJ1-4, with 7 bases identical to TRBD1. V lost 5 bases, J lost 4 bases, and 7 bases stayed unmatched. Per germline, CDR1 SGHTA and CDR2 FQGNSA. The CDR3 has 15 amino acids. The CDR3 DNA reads TGTGCCAGCAGCCAAAGACAGGGCCTTAATGAAAAACTGTTTTTT. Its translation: CASSQRQGLNEKLFF.

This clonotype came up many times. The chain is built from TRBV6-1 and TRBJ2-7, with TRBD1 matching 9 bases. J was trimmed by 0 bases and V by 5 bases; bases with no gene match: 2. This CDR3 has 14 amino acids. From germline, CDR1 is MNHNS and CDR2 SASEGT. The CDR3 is CASSRTGVSYEQYF. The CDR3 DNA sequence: TGTGCCAGCAGTCGGACAGGGGTCTCCTACGAGCAGTACTTC.

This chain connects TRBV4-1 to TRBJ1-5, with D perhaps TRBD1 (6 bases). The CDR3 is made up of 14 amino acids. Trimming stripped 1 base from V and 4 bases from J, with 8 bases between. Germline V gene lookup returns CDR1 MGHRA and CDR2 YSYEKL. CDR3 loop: CASSQVGANQPQHF. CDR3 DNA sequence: TGCGCCAGCAGCCAAGTGGGGGCGAATCAGCCCCAGCATTTT.

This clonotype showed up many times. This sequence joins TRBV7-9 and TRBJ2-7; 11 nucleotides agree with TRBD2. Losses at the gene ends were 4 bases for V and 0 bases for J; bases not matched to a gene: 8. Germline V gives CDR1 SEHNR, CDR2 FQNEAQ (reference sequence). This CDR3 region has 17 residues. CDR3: CASSSLRTSGPSYEQYF. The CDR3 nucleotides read TGTGCCAGCAGCTCACTCCGGACTAGCGGGCCCTCCTACGAGCAGTACTTC.

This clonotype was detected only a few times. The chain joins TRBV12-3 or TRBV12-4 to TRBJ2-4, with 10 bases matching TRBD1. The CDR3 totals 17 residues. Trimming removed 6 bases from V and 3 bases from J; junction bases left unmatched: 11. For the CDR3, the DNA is TGTGCCAGCAGGGCCGGGACAGGGGCGGGGGGCAAAAACATTCAGTACTTC. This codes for CASRAGTGAGGKNIQYF.

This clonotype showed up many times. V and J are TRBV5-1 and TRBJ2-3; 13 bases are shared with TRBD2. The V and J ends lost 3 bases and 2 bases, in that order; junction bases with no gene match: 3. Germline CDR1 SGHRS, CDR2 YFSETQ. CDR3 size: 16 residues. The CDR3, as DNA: TGCGCCAGCAGCTATGGACTAGCGGGAGACACAGATACGCAGTATTTT. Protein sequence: CASSYGLAGDTDTQYF.

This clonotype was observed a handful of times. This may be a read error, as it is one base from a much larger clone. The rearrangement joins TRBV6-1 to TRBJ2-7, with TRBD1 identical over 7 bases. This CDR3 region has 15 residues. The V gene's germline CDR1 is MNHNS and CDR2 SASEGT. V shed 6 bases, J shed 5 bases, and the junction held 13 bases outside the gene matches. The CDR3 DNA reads TGTGCCAGCAGACCCGACAGGGACCACCCCCACGAGCAGTACTTC. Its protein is CASRPDRDHPHEQYF.

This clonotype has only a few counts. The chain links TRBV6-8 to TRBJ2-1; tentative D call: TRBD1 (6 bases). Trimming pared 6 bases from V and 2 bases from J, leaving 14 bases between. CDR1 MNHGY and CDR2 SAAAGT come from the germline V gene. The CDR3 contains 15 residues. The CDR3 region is CASRLQGKAYNEQFF. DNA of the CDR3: TGTGCCAGCAGACTTCAGGGGAAGGCCTACAATGAGCAGTTCTTC.

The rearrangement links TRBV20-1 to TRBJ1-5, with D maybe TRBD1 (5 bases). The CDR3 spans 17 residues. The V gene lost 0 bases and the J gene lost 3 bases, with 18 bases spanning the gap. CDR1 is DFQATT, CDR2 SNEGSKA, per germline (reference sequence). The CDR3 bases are TGCAGTGCTAGAGATGGGGGTAGCGGGGGGAACAATCAGCCCCAGCATTTT. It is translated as CSARDGGSGGNNQPQHF.

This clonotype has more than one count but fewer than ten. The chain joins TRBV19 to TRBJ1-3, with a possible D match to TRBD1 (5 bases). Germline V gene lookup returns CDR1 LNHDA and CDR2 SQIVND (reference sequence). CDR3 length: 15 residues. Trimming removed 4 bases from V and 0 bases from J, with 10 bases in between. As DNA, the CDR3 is TGTGCCAGTAGTACCACAGGATACTCTGGAAACACCATATATTTT. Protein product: CASSTTGYSGNTIYF.